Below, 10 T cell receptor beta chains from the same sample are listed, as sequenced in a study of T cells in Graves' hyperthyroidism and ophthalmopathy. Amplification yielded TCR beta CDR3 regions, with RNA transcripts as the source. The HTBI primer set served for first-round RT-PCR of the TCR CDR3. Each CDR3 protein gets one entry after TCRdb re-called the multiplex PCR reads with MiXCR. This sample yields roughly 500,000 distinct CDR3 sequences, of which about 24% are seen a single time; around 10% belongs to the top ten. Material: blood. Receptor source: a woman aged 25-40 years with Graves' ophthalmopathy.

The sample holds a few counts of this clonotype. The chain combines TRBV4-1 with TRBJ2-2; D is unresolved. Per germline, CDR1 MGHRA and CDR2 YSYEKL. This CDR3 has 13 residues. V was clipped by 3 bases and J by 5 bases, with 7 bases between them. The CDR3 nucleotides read TGCGCCAGCAGCCACTCCAGAACCGGGGAGCTGTTTTTT. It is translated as CASSHSRTGELFF.

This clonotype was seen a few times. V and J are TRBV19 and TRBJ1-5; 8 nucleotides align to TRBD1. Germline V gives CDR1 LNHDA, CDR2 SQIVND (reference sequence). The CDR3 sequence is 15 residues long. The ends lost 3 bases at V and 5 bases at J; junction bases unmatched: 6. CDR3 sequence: CASSILDRAHQPQHF. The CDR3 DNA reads TGTGCCAGTAGTATTCTGGACAGGGCTCATCAGCCCCAGCATTTT.

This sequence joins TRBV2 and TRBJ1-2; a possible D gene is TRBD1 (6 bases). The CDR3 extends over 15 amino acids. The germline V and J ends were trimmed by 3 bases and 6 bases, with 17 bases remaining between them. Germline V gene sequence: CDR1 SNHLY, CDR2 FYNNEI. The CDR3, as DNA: TGTGCCAGCAGTGAGGGGGCATTACTGCGAGATGGCTACACCTTC. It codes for CASSEGALLRDGYTF.

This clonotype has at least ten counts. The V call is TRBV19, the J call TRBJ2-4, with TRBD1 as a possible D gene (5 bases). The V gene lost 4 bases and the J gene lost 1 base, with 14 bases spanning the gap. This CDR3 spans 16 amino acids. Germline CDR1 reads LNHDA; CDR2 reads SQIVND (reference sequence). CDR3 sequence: CASSRGDQGAKNIQYF. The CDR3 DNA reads TGTGCCAGTAGTAGGGGTGATCAGGGCGCCAAAAACATTCAGTACTTC.

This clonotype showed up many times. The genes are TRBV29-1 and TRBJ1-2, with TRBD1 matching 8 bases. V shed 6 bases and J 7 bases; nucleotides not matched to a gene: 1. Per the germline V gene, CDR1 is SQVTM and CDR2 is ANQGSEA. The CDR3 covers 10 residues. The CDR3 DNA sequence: TGCAGCGTAGACAGGGGTGGCTACACCTTC. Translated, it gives CSVDRGGYTF.

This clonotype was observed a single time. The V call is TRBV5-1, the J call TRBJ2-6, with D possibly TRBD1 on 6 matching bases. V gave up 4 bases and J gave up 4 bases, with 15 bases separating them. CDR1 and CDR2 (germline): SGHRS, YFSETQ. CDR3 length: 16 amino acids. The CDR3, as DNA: TGCGCCAGCAGCCCTTATACAGGGTTCGGGGCCAACGTCCTGACTTTC. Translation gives CASSPYTGFGANVLTF.

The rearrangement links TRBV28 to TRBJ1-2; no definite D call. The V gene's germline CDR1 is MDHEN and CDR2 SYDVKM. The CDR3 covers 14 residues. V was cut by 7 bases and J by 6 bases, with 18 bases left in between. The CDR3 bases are TGTGCCAGCACACCGGGGAGGGAGGCGGATGGCTACACCTTC. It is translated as CASTPGREADGYTF.

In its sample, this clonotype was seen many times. CDR3 region: CASSFLFQAGGTYEQYF. The CDR3 DNA is TGTGCCAGCAGTTTTTTGTTCCAGGCAGGGGGAACCTACGAGCAGTACTTC. J is TRBJ2-7 and V is TRBV28; TRBD1 agrees at 7 bases. Looked up from germline, CDR1 is MDHEN and CDR2 is SYDVKM. The CDR3 covers 17 residues. Unmatched junction bases numbered 13, after V lost 3 bases and J lost 2 bases.

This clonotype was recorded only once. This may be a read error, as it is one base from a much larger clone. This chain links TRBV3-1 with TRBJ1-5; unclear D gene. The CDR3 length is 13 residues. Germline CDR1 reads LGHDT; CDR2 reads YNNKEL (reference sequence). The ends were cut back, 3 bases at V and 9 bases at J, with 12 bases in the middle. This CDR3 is CASSQEIYRPQHF. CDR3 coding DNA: TGTGCCAGCAGCCAGGAGATATATCGGCCCCAGCATTTT. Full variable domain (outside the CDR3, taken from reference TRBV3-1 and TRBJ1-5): DTAVSQTPKYLVTQMGNDKSIKCEQNLGHDTMYWYKQDSKKFLKIMFSYNNKELIINETVPNRFSPKSPDKAHLNLHINSLELGDSAVYFCASSQEIYRPQHFGDGTRLSIL.

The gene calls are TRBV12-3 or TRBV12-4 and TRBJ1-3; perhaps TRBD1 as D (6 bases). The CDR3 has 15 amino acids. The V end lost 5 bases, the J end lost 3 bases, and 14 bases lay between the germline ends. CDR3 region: CASSLTGIGGNTIYF. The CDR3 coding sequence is TGTGCCAGCAGTCTCACAGGGATTGGTGGAAACACCATATATTTT.